What follows is one TCR beta chain and its context. The data are from a study of T cell responses to AZD1222 COVID-19 vaccine. The wider study: The study pooled second doses at about 4 or about 12 weeks.

V lost 4 bases to trimming and J lost 1 base; unmatched junction nucleotides: 17. Per the germline V gene, CDR1 is SGHKS and CDR2 is YYEKEE (reference sequence). The CDR3 extends over 19 amino acids. The repertoire was sequenced with immunoSEQ multiplex PCR; TCRdb's copy has only in-frame clones and lacks some. The sample has approximately 98,000 clones; 86% are singletons. The sequence was collected from an adult in good health. Material: peripheral blood, obtained on day 0 of AZD1222 vaccination. The V call is TRBV5-5, the J call TRBJ1-2; 9 nucleotides align to TRBD1. CDR3 protein: CASSTRGPGQGPLNYGYTF. In DNA, the CDR3 is TGTGCCAGCAGCACCCGGGGACCGGGACAGGGACCACTTAACTATGGCTACACCTTC.